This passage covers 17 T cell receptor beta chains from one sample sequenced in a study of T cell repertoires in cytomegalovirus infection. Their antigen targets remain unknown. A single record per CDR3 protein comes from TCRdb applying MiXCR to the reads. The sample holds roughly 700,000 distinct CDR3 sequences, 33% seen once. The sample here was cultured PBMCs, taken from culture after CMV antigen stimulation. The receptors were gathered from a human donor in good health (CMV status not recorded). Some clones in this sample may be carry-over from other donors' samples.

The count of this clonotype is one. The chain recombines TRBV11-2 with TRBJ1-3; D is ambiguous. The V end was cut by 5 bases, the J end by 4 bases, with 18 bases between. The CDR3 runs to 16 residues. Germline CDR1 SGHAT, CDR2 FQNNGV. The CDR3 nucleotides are TGTGCCAGCAGCGCCCCGGGAACCCTTTTCGGAAACACCATATATTTT. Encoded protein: CASSAPGTLFGNTIYF.

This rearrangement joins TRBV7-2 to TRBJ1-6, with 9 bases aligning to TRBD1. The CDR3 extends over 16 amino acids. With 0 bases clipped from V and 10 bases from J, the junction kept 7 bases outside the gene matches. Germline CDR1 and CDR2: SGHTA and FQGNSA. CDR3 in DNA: TGTGCCAGCAGCTTAGCCGTGGGGACAGGGTCATCACCCCTCCACTTT. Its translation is CASSLAVGTGSSPLHF.

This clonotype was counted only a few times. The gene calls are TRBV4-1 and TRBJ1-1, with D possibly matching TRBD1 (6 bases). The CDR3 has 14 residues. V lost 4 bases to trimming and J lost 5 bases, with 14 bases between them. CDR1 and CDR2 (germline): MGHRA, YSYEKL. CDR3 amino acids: CASSLRQEETEAFF. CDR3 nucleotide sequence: TGCGCCAGCAGCCTAAGACAGGAAGAGACTGAAGCTTTCTTT.

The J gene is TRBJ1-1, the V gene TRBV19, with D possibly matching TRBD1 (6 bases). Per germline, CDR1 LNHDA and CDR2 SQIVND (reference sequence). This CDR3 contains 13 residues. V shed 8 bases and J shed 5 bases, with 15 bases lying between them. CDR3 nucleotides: TGTGCCAGTTTTACGGGGGCGAGGACTGAAGCTTTCTTT. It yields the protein CASFTGARTEAFF.

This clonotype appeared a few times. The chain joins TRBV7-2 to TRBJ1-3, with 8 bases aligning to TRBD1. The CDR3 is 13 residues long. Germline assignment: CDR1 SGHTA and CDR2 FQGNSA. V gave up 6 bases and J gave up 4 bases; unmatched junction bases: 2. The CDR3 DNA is TGTGCCAGCAGGGGACAGGAAGGAAACACCATATATTTT. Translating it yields CASRGQEGNTIYF.

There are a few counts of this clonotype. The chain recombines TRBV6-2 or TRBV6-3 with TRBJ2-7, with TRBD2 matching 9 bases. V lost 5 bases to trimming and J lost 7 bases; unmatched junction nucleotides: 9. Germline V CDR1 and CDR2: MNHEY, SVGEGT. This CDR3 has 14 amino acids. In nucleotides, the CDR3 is TGTGCCAGCAGTCTTAGCGGGAGTACGGGTGAGCAGTACTTC. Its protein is CASSLSGSTGEQYF.

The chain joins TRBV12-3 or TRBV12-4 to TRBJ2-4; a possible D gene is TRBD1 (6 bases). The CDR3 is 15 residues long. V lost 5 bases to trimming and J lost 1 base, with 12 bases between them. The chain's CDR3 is CASSPTGSAKNIQYF. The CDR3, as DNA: TGTGCCAGCAGTCCGACAGGCTCGGCCAAAAACATTCAGTACTTC.

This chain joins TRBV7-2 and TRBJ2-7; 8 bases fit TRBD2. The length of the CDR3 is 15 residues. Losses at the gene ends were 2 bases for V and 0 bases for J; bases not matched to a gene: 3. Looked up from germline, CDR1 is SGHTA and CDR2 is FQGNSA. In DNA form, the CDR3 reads TGTGCCAGCAGCTTAAGTAGCGGGAACTCCTACGAGCAGTACTTC. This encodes CASSLSSGNSYEQYF.

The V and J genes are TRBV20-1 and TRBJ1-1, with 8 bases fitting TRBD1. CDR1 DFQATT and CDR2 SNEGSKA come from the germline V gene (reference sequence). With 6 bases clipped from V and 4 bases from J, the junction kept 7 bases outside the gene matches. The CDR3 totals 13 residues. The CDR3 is CSARPDRVTEAFF. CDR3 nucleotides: TGCAGTGCCCGACCGGACAGGGTCACTGAAGCTTTCTTT.

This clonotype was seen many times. The DNA for the CDR3 is TGTGCCAGCAGCTCTACCCGACTAGCGGTGTACAATGAGCAGTTCTTC. Its translation: CASSSTRLAVYNEQFF. The genes are TRBV7-6 and TRBJ2-1; 9 bases line up with TRBD2. J lost 4 bases, V lost 4 bases, and 8 bases had no gene match. CDR1 and CDR2 from the germline V gene are SGHVS and FNYEAQ. The CDR3 covers 16 residues.

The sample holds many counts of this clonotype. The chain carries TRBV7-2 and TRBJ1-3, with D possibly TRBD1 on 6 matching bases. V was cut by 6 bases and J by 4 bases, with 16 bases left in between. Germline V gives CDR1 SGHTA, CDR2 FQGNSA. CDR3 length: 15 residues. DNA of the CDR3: TGTGCCAGCAGGATAGGCTGGGGGCGAGGAAACACCATATATTTT. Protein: CASRIGWGRGNTIYF.

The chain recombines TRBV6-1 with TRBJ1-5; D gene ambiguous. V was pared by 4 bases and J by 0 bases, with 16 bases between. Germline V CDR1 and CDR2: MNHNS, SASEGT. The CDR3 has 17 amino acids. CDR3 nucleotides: TGTGCCAGCAGTGGCCTGGGAGGTCCCCCTAGCAATCAGCCCCAGCATTTT. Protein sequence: CASSGLGGPPSNQPQHF.

CDR3 amino acids: CSARKLGTESYEQYF. The CDR3 region has the DNA TGCAGTGCTAGAAAGTTAGGGACCGAATCCTACGAGCAGTACTTC. This sequence joins TRBV20-1 and TRBJ2-7; D assignment may be TRBD1 or TRBD2 (5 bases each). From germline, CDR1 is DFQATT and CDR2 SNEGSKA (reference sequence). The CDR3 sequence is 15 residues long. V was clipped by 2 bases and J by 1 base, with 15 bases between them.

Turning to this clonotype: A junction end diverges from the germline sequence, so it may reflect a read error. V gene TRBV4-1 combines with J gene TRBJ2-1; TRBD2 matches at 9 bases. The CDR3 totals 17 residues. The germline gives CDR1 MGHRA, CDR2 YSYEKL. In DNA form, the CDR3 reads TGTGCCAGCAGCCCGCGGGGGGGCGGTATCTCCTACAATGAGCAGTTCTTC. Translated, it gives CASSPRGGGISYNEQFF.

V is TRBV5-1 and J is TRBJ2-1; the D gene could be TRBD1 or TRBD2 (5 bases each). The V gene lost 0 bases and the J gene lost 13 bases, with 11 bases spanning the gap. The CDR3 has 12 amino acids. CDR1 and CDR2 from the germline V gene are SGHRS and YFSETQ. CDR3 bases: TGCGCCAGCAGCTTGGAGGGACGGTTACAGTTCTTC. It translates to CASSLEGRLQFF.

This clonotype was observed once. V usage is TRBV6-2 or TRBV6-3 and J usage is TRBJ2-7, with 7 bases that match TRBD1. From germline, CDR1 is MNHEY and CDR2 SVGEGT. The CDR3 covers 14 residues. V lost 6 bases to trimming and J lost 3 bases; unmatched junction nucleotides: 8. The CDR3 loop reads CASRPGTDYYEQYF. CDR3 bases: TGTGCCAGCAGACCCGGGACAGACTACTACGAGCAGTACTTC.

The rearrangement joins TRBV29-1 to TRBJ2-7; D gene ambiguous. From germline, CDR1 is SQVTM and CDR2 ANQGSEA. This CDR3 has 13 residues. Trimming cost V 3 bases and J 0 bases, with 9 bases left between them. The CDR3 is CSVERLSSYEQYF. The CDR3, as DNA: TGCAGCGTTGAGAGGCTGAGCTCCTACGAGCAGTACTTC.